This T cell receptor beta chain was recorded in a study of regulatory T cells in long-lasting Graves disease. Study-level findings and limits: Persistent Graves' disease cases displayed lower TCR diversity than newly diagnosed ones.

Assembly of TCR beta libraries relied on iRepertoire HTBI primers together with Arm-PCR of CDR3 regions. One entry per CDR3 protein results from TCRdb running MiXCR on the multiplex PCR reads. The table lists about 350,000 distinct CDR3 sequences, 15% to 20% of them singletons. This clonotype appeared a few times. Its antigen remains unknown. The time point: newly diagnosed GD, antithyroid drugs for less than 3 months. The TCR library was made from RNA that had been extracted from PBMCs in TRIzol. The sample was also linked to a second study, of T cells in Graves' hyperthyroidism and ophthalmopathy. That work states: Uncontrolled infection, other autoimmune disease, pregnancy or lactation barred patients from enrollment. In blood, most of the thyroid clonotypes expanded above 0.001 were also present.

The input for sequencing was peripheral blood mononuclear cells (PBMCs), taken at new diagnosis, from a patient treated with antithyroid drugs. The sequence was obtained from a woman in her late teens or twenties with Graves disease.

CDR3 DNA sequence: TGTGCCAGCAGCTTAGGGGGAAGAGGCAAGAACTATGGCTACACCTTC. Residues: CASSLGGRGKNYGYTF. The chain is built from TRBV7-3 and TRBJ1-2, with a tentative D call TRBD1 (5 bases). Germline V gene lookup returns CDR1 SGHTA and CDR2 FQGTGA. This CDR3 is built from 16 residues. V was shortened by 2 bases and J by 2 bases, with 15 bases between the two germline ends.